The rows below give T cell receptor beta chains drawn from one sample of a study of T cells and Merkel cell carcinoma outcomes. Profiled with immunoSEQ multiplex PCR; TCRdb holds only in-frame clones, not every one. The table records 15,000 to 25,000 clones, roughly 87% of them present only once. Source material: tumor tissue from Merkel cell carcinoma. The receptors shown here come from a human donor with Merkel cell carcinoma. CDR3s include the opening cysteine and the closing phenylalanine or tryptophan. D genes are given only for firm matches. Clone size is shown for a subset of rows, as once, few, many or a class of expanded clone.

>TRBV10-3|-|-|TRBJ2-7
CAIGQGLHEQYF
TGTGCCATCGGCCAGGGGTTACACGAGCAGTACTTC
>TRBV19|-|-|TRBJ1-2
CADTRGGANYGYTF
TGTGCCGATACGCGGGGGGGCGCTAACTATGGCTACACCTTC
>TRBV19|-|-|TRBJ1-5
CASHKAAYSNQPQHF
TGTGCCAGCCACAAGGCGGCTTATAGCAATCAGCCCCAGCATTTT
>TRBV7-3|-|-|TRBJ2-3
CASSGSTDTQYF
TGTGCCAGCAGCGGGAGCACAGATACGCAGTATTTT
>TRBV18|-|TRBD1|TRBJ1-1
CASFLGGPNIEAFF
TGTGCCAGCTTCCTAGGGGGCCCGAACATTGAAGCTTTCTTT
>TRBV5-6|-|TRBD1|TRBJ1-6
CASSLRDRGNSPLHF
TGTGCCAGCAGCTTAAGGGACAGGGGGAATTCACCCCTCCACTTT
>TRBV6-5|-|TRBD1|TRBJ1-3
CASSQRTGGGNTIYF
TGTGCCAGCAGTCAACGGACAGGGGGAGGAAACACCATATATTTT
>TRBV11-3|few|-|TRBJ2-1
CASSLRGYNEQFF
TGTGCCAGCAGCTTAAGGGGTTACAATGAGCAGTTCTTC
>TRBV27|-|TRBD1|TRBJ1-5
CASSSGGANQPQHF
TGTGCCAGCAGCTCAGGGGGGGCTAATCAGCCCCAGCATTTT
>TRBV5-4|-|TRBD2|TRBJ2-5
CASSMGTRSETQYF
TGTGCCAGCAGCATGGGGACTAGATCAGAGACCCAGTACTTC
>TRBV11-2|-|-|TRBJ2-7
CASRIPGTRAYEQYF
TGTGCCAGCAGAATCCCGGGGACAAGGGCCTACGAGCAGTACTTC
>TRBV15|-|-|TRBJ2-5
CAISRSRGLEETQYF
TGTGCCATCAGCAGATCTAGAGGTCTAGAGGAGACCCAGTACTTC
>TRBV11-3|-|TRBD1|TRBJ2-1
CASSTRGPEQFF
TGTGCCAGCAGCACAAGGGGGCCTGAGCAGTTCTTC
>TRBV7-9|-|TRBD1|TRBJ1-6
CASSPPGGARYNSPLHF
TGTGCCAGCAGCCCACCAGGGGGCGCAAGGTATAATTCACCCCTCCACTTT
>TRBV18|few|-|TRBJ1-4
CASSLQGIYEKLFF
TGTGCCAGCTCGCTACAGGGTATATATGAAAAACTGTTTTTT
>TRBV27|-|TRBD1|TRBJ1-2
CASSFTGGYGYTF
TGTGCCAGCAGTTTTACAGGGGGTTATGGCTACACCTTC
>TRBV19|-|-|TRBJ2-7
CASSESWTDYYEQYF
TGTGCCAGTAGTGAATCCTGGACTGACTACTACGAGCAGTACTTC
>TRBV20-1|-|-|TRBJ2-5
CSANVQETQYF
TGCAGTGCTAACGTACAAGAGACCCAGTACTTC
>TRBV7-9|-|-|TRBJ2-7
CASSLDVYEQYF
TGTGCCAGCAGCTTAGATGTGTACGAGCAGTACTTC
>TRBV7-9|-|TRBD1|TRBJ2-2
CASSSWTGANTGELFF
TGTGCCAGCAGCTCCTGGACAGGGGCGAACACCGGGGAGCTGTTTTTT
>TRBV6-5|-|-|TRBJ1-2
CASSPGTGRDYGYTF
TGTGCCAGCAGCCCGGGGACGGGAAGGGACTATGGCTACACCTTC
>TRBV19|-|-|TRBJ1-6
CATKYGRGYSSPLHF
TGTGCCACTAAGTATGGCCGGGGTTACAGTTCACCCCTCCACTTT
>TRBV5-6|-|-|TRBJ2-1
CASSLKVIPYNEQFF
TGTGCCAGCAGTCTGAAGGTGATCCCCTACAATGAGCAGTTCTTC
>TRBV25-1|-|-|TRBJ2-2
CASSEYPVGGTRELFF
TGTGCCAGCAGTGAATACCCCGTTGGAGGGACGAGGGAGCTGTTTTTT
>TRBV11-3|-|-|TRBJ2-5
CASSLAPLGWFGETQYF
TGTGCCAGCAGCTTAGCCCCCCTTGGTTGGTTCGGGGAGACCCAGTACTTC
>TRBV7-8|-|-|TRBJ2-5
CASSHDVTQYF
TGTGCCAGCAGCCATGATGTGACCCAGTACTTC
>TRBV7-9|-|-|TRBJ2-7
CASSLIRYEQYF
TGTGCCAGCAGCTTAATCAGATACGAGCAGTACTTC
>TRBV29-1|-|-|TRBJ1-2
CSVRQQPYGYTF
TGCAGCGTTAGGCAACAGCCCTATGGCTACACCTTC
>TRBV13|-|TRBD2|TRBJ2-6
CASSLAGGTFSGANVLTF
TGTGCCAGCAGCTTAGCCGGGGGGACCTTCTCTGGGGCCAACGTCCTGACTTTC
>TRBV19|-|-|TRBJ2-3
CASSLSSGDGGSTDTQYF
TGTGCCAGTAGCCTCTCCTCCGGGGACGGCGGCAGCACAGATACGCAGTATTTT
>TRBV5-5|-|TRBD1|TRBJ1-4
CASSRNTFGQGLFF
TGTGCCAGCAGCCGGAATACTTTCGGACAGGGGCTGTTTTTT
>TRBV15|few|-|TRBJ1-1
CATSRDRLINTEAFF
TGTGCCACCAGCAGAGATCGGCTCATCAACACTGAAGCTTTCTTT
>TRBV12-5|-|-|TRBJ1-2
CASGLVQPASDNIGYTF
TGTGCTAGTGGTTTGGTACAGCCCGCATCTGATAATATCGGCTACACCTTC
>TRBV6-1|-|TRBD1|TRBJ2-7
CASRGQAYSYEQYF
TGTGCCAGCAGGGGACAGGCCTACTCCTACGAGCAGTACTTC
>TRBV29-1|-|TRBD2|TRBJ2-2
CSVPLGGTGELFF
TGCAGCGTTCCACTCGGGGGGACCGGGGAGCTGTTTTTT
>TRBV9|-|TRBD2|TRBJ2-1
CASSVGYWAGGQGEQFF
TGTGCCAGCAGCGTAGGTTATTGGGCGGGGGGGCAAGGTGAGCAGTTCTTC
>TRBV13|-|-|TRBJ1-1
CASSYLRDWSTEAFF
TGTGCCAGCAGCTACCTCCGGGACTGGAGCACTGAAGCTTTCTTT
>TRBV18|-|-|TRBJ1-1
CASSPQKNTEAFF
TGTGCCAGCTCACCCCAAAAGAACACTGAAGCTTTCTTT
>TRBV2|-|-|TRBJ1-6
CASSRLQAPQSPLHF
TGTGCCAGCAGTCGGTTACAGGCACCGCAATCACCCCTCCACTTT
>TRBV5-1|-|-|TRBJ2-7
CASSGPSGTQGGQYF
TGCGCCAGCAGCGGACCTTCCGGGACTCAAGGAGGGCAGTACTTC
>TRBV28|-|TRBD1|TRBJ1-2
CASSRGDYGYTF
TGTGCCAGCAGCAGGGGGGACTATGGCTACACCTTC
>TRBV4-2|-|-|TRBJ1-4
CASSQLGEKLFF
TGTGCCAGCAGCCAGTTAGGAGAAAAACTGTTTTTT
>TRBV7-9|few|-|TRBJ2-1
CASTELISSYNEQFF
TGTGCCAGCACCGAACTCATCTCCTCCTACAATGAGCAGTTCTTC